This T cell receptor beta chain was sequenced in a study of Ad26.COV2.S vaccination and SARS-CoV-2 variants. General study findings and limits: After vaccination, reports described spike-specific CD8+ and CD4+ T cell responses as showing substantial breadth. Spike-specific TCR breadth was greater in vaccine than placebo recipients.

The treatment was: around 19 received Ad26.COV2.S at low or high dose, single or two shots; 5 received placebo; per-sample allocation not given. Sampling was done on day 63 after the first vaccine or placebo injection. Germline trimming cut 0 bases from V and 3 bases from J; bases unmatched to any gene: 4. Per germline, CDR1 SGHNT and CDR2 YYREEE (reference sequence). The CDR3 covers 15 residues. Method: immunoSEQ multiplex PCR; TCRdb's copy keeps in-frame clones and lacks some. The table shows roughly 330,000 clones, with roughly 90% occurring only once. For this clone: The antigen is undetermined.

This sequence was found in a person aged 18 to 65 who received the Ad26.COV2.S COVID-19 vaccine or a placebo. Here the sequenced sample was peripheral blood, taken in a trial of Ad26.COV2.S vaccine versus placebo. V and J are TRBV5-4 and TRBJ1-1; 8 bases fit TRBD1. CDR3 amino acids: CASSLGRDRYTEAFF. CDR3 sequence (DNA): TGTGCCAGCAGCTTGGGTCGGGACAGGTACACTGAAGCTTTCTTT.